A selection of T cell receptor beta chains follows, all from one sample in a study of blood T cells in healthy people across ages. TCRdb processed the 5' RACE reads anew with MiXCR; each CDR3 protein has one entry. In the table there are 1.8 million or so distinct CDR3 sequences, roughly two fifths of which are singletons. Material: blood. The receptor set was obtained from a human donor in good health. CDR3s include the opening cysteine and the closing phenylalanine or tryptophan. A D gene is named only where the DNA matches it firmly. For some rows the clone size is stated as once, few or many, or as a class when expanded; others skip it.

TRBV5-6	TRBJ2-3	.	.	CASSEGYITDTQYF	TGTGCCAGCAGCGAGGGCTACATCACAGATACGCAGTATTTT
TRBV4-3	TRBJ2-5	.	.	CASSQDAGIETQYF	TGCGCCAGCAGCCAAGATGCAGGGATAGAGACCCAGTACTTC
TRBV12-3/TRBV12-4	TRBJ2-1	.	few	CASGRRSAYNEQFF	TGTGCCAGCGGGCGCAGGTCTGCCTACAATGAGCAGTTCTTC
TRBV5-1	TRBJ1-2	.	.	CASSAPGTAYGYTF	TGCGCCAGCAGCGCCCCCGGGACGGCCTATGGCTACACCTTC
TRBV20-1	TRBJ1-2	TRBD1	once	CSAREGQEGFIYGYTF	TGCAGTGCTAGAGAGGGACAGGAAGGTTTCATCTATGGCTACACCTTC
TRBV20-1	TRBJ2-5	.	.	CSAFQGGGETQYF	TGCAGTGCTTTTCAAGGAGGCGGAGAGACCCAGTACTTC
TRBV20-1	TRBJ1-2	TRBD1	.	CSARWTGLNYGYTF	TGCAGTGCTCGCTGGACAGGACTGAACTATGGCTACACCTTC
TRBV5-6	TRBJ2-3	.	.	CASSFLRGPDTQYF	TGTGCCAGCAGCTTCCTCCGGGGCCCAGATACGCAGTATTTT
TRBV3-1	TRBJ2-7	TRBD1	.	CASSQVGTGEGDEQYF	TGTGCCAGCAGCCAAGTGGGGACAGGGGAAGGCGACGAGCAGTACTTC
TRBV4-1	TRBJ1-4	TRBD1	.	CASSPRGQSNEKLFF	TGCGCCAGCAGCCCGAGGGGACAGAGTAATGAAAAACTGTTTTTT
TRBV12-5	TRBJ1-2	.	few	CASGLTGPGYTF	TGTGCTAGTGGTTTGACAGGGCCGGGCTACACCTTC
TRBV11-2	TRBJ2-5	.	.	CASSSPWEFDTEETQYF	TGTGCCAGCAGCTCCCCTTGGGAGTTTGACACCGAAGAGACCCAGTACTTC
TRBV4-3	TRBJ2-6	.	.	CASSRVRSLPGANVLTF	TGCGCCAGCAGCCGGGTCAGGAGCCTCCCTGGGGCCAACGTCCTGACTTTC
TRBV11-1	TRBJ2-5	TRBD1	few	CASSFGRGYNEQYF	TGTGCCAGCAGCTTTGGCAGGGGGTACAATGAGCAGTACTTC
TRBV28	TRBJ2-7	.	many	CASKPWRGRSYEQYF	TGTGCCAGCAAGCCTTGGAGGGGGCGCTCCTACGAGCAGTACTTC